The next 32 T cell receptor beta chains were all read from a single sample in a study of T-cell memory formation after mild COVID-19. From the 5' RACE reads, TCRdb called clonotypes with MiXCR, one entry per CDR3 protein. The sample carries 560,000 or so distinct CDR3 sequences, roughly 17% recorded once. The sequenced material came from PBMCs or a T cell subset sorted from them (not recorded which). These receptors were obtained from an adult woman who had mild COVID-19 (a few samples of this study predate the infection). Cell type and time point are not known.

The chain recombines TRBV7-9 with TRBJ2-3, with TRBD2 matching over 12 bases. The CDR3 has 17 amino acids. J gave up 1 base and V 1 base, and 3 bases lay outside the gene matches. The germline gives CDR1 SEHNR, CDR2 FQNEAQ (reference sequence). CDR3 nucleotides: TGTGCCAGCAGCTTAGGACTAGCGGGGGCTCGCACAGATACGCAGTATTTT. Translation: CASSLGLAGARTDTQYF.

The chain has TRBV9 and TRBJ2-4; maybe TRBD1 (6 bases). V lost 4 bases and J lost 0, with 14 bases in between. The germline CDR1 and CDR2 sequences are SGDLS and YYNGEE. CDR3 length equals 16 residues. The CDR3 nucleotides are TGTGCCAGCAGCCCGAACAGGGAAACAGCCAAAAACATTCAGTACTTC. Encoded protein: CASSPNRETAKNIQYF. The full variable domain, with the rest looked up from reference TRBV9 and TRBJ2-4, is DSGVTQTPKHLITATGQRVTLRCSPRSGDLSVYWYQQSLDQGLQFLIQYYNGEERAKGNILERFSAQQFPDLHSELNLSSLELGDSALYFCASSPNRETAKNIQYFGAGTRLSVL.

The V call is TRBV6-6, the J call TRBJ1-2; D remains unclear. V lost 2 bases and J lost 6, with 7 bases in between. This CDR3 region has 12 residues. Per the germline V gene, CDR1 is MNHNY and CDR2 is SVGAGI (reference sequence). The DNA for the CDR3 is TGTGCCAGCAGTTACATAAAGGATGGCTACACCTTC. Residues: CASSYIKDGYTF.

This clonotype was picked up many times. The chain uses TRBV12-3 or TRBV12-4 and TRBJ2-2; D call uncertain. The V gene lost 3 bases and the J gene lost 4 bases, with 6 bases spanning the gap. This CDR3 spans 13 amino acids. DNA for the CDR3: TGTGCCAGCAGTTTTTCAGCCACCGGGGAGCTGTTTTTT. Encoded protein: CASSFSATGELFF.

As DNA, the CDR3 is TGTGCCAGTAGAGTCTCGGGAGCTAACGAGCAGTACTTC. It yields the protein CASRVSGANEQYF. The chain uses TRBV19 and TRBJ2-7; D is possibly TRBD2 (6 bases). Germline lookup yields CDR1 LNHDA and CDR2 SQIVND (reference sequence). V lost 6 bases and J lost 5, with 14 bases in between. The CDR3 runs 13 residues. The full variable domain, completed using reference TRBV19 and TRBJ2-7, is DGGITQSPKYLFRKEGQNVTLSCEQNLNHDAMYWYRQDPGQGLRLIYYSQIVNDFQKGDIAEGYSVSREKKESFPLTVTSAQKNPTAFYLCASRVSGANEQYFGPGTRLTVT.

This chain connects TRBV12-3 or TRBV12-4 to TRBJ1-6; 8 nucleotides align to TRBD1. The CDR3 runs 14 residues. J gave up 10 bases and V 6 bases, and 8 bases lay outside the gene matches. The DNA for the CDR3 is TGTGCCAGCAGCTCGGACAGGGTGGGATCACCCCTCCACTTT. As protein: CASSSDRVGSPLHF.

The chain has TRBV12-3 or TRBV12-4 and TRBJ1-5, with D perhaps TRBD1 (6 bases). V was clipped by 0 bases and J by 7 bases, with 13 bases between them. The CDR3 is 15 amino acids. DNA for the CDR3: TGTGCCAGCAGTTTAGCGAACAGGGAGCTCCAGCCCCAGCATTTT. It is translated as CASSLANRELQPQHF.

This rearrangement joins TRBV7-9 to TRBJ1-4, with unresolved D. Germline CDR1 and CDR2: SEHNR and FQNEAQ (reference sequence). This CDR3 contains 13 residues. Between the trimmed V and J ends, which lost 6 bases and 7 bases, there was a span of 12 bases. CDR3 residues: CASSWASGEKLFF. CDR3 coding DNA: TGTGCCAGCAGTTGGGCCTCGGGTGAAAAACTGTTTTTT.

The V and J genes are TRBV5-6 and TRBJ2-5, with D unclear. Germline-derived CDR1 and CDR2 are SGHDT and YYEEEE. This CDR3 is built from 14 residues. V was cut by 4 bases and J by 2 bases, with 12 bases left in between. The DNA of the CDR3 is TGTGCCAGCAGCCGGTCACGACTTCAAGAGACCCAGTACTTC. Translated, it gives CASSRSRLQETQYF. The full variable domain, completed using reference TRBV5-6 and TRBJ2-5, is DAGVTQSPTHLIKTRGQQVTLRCSPKSGHDTVSWYQQALGQGPQFIFQYYEEEERQRGNFPDRFSGHQFPNYSSELNVNALLLGDSALYLCASSRSRLQETQYFGPGTRLLVL.

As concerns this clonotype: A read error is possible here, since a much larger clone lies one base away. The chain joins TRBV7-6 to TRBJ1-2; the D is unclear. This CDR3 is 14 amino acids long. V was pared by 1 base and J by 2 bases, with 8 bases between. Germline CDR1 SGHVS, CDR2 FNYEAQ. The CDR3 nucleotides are TGTGCCAGCAGCTTAGGGCGGATAAACTATGGCTACACCTTC. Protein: CASSLGRINYGYTF.

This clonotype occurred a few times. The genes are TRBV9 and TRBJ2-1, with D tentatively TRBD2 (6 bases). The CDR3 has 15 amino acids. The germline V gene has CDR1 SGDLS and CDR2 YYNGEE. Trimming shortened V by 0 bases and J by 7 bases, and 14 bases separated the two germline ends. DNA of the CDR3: TGTGCCAGCAGCGTAGACGGGGGACTGTCAAATGAGCAGTTCTTC. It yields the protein CASSVDGGLSNEQFF.

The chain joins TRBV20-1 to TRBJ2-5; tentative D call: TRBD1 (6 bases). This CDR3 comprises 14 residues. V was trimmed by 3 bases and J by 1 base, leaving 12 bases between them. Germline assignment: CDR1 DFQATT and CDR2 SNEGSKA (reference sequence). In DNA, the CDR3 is TGCAGTGCTAGGTCCGGGACAAGCCAAGAGACCCAGTACTTC. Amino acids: CSARSGTSQETQYF.

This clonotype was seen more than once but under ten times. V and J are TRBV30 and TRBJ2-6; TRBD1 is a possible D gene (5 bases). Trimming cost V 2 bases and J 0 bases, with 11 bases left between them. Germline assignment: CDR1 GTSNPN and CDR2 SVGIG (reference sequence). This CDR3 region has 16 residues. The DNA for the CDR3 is TGTGCCTGGAGTTTAACAGGAGTCTCTGGGGCCAACGTCCTGACTTTC. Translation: CAWSLTGVSGANVLTF.

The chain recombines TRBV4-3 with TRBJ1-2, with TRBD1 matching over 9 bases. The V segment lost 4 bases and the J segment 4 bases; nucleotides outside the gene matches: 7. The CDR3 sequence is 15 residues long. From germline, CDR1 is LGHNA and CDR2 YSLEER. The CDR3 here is CASSPPDRGFYGYTF. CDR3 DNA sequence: TGCGCCAGCAGCCCCCCCGACAGGGGGTTCTATGGCTACACCTTC.

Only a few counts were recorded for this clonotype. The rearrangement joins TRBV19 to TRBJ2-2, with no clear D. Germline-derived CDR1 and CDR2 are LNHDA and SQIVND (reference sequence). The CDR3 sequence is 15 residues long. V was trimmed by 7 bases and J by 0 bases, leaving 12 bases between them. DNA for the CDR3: TGTGCCAGTACCAGGAGTTCGGCGAACACCGGGGAGCTGTTTTTT. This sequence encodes CASTRSSANTGELFF.

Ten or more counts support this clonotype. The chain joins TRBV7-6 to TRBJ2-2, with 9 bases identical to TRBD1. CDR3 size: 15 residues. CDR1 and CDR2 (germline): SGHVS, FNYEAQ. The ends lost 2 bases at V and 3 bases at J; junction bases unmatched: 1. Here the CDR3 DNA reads TGTGCCAGCAGCTTATGGACAGGGGACACCGGGGAGCTGTTTTTT. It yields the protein CASSLWTGDTGELFF.

In DNA, the CDR3 is TGTGCCAGCAGCGGACCGGGACTAGCGGGAGGCCTCCTCACAGATACGCAGTATTTT. Encoded protein: CASSGPGLAGGLLTDTQYF. The chain couples TRBV9 to TRBJ2-3; 15 bases map to TRBD2. The CDR3 is 19 residues long. Germline trimming cut 3 bases from V and 2 bases from J; bases unmatched to any gene: 10. CDR1 and CDR2 from the germline V gene are SGDLS and YYNGEE. The full variable domain, completed using reference TRBV9 and TRBJ2-3, is DSGVTQTPKHLITATGQRVTLRCSPRSGDLSVYWYQQSLDQGLQFLIQYYNGEERAKGNILERFSAQQFPDLHSELNLSSLELGDSALYFCASSGPGLAGGLLTDTQYFGPGTRLTVL.

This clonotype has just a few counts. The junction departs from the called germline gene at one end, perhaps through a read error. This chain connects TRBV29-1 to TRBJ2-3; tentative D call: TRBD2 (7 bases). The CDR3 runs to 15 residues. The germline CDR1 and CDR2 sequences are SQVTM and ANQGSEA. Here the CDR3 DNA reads TGCAGCGTAGAAGCAAGGGGGGGCCGAGGAGATACGCAGTATTTT. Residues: CSVEARGGRGDTQYF.

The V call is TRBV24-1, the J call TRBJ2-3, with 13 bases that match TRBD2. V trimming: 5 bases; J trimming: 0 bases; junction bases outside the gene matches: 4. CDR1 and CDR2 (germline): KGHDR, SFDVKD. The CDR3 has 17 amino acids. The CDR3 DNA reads TGTGCCACCAGTGGACTAGCGGGAGGACTTAGCACAGATACGCAGTATTTT. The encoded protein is CATSGLAGGLSTDTQYF.

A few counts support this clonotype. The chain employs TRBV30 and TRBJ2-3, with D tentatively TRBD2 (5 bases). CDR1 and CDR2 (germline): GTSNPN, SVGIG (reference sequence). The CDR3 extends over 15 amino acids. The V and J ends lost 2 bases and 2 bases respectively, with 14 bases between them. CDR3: CAWSTRPGNTDTQYF. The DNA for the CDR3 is TGTGCCTGGAGTACCCGACCCGGGAACACAGATACGCAGTATTTT.

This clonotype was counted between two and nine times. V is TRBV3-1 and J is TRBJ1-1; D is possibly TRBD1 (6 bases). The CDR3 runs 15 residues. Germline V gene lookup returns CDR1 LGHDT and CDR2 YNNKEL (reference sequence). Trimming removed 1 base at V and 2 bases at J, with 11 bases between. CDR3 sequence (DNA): TGTGCCAGCAGCCAAGGCAGGGGCGCCAACACTGAAGCTTTCTTT. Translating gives CASSQGRGANTEAFF.

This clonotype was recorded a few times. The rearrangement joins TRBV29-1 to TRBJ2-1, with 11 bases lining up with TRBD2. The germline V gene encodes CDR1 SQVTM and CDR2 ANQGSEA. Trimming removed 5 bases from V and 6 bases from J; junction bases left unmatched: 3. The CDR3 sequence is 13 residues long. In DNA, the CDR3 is TGCAGCGTTCGACTAGCGGGATCCAATGAGCAGTTCTTC. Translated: CSVRLAGSNEQFF.

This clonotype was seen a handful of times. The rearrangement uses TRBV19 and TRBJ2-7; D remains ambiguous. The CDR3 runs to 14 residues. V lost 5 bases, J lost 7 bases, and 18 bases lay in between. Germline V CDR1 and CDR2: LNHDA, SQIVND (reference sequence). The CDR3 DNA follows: TGTGCCAGTAGTCAAGCCGGACCGGCCTGGGAGCAGTACTTC. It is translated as CASSQAGPAWEQYF.

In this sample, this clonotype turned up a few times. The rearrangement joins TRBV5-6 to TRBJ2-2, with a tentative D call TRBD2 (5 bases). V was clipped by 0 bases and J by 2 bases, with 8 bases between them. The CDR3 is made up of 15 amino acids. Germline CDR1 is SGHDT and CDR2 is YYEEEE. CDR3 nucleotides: TGTGCCAGCAGCTTGGGAGAGGGCAACACCGGGGAGCTGTTTTTT. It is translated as CASSLGEGNTGELFF.

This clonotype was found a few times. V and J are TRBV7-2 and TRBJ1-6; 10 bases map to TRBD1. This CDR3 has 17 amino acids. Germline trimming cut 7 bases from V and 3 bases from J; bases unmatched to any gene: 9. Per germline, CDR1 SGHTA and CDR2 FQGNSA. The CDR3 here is CASKTTGGDDYNSPLHF. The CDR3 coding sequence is TGTGCCAGCAAGACGACAGGGGGCGACGACTATAATTCACCCCTCCACTTT.

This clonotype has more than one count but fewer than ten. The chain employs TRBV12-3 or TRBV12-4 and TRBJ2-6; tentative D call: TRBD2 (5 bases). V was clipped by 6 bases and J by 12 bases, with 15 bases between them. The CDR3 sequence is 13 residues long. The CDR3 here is CASSWSGPTVLTF. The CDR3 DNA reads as TGTGCCAGCAGCTGGAGCGGTCCGACCGTCCTGACTTTC.

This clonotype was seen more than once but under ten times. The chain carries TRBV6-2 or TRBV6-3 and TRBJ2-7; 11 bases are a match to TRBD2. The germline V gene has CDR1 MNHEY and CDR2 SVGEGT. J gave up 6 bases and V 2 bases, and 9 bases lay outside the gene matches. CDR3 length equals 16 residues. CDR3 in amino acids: CASSYHLAGGMAEQYF. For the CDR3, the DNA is TGTGCCAGCAGTTACCATCTAGCGGGGGGAATGGCCGAGCAGTACTTC.

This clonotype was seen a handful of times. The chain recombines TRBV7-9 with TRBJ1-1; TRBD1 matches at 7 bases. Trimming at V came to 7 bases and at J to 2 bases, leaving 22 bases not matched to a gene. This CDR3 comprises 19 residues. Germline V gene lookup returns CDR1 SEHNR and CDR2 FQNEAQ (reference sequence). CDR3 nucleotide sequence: TGTGCCAGCACCCCCAGACCGACAGGGCGGAGAATACACAACACTGAAGCTTTCTTT. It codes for CASTPRPTGRRIHNTEAFF. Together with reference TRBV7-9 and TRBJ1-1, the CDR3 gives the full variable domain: DTGVSQNPRHKITKRGQNVTFRCDPISEHNRLYWYRQTLGQGPEFLTYFQNEAQLEKSRLLSDRFSAERPKGSFSTLEIQRTEQGDSAMYLCASTPRPTGRRIHNTEAFFGQGTRLTVV.

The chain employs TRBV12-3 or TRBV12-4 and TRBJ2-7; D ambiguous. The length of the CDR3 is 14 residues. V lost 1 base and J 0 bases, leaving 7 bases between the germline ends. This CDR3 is CASSLELLSYEQYF. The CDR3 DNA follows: TGTGCCAGCAGTTTAGAACTTCTCTCCTACGAGCAGTACTTC.

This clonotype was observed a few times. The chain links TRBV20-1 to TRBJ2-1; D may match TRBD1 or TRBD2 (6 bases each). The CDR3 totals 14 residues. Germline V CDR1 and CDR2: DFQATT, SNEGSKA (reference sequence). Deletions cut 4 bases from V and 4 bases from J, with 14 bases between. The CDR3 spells CSAKRGGSYNEQFF. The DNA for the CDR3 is TGCAGTGCTAAACGAGGGGGGTCTTACAATGAGCAGTTCTTC.

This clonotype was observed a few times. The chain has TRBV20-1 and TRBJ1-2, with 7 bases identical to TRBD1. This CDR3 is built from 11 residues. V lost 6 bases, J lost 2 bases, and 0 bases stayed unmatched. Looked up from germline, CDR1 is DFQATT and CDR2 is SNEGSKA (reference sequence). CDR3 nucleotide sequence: TGCAGTGCGACAGGGAACTATGGCTACACCTTC. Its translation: CSATGNYGYTF.

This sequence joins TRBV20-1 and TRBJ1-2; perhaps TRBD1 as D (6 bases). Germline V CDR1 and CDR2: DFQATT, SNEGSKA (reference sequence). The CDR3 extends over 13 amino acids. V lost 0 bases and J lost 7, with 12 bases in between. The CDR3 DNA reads TGCAGTGCTAGAGAGGGGGCTTTAGGTGGCTACACCTTC. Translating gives CSAREGALGGYTF.